The rows below give T cell receptor beta chains drawn from one sample of a study of T cell responses to AZD1222 COVID-19 vaccine. Libraries were prepared by immunoSEQ multiplex PCR; TCRdb keeps only in-frame clonotypes and omits some of them. The table records some 150,000 clones, roughly 90% of them present only once. The sample here was peripheral blood, taken 28 days after the second AZD1222 dose. Receptors originate from an adult who received the AZD1222 COVID-19 vaccine. Both conserved end residues are part of each CDR3. Fields, in order: CDR3 DNA, CDR3 protein, D gene, J gene, clone size, V gene. A D gene is named only where the DNA matches it firmly. Not every row has a clone size; where given, it reads once, few, many or a size class.

TGTGCCAGCAGAGTAGCCGGGACAGGGGATCATGGCTACACCTTC	CASRVAGTGDHGYTF	TRBD1	TRBJ1-2	NA	TRBV6-5
TGTGCCAGCAGTCCTCTCCCGTGGGTTAACTATGGCTACACCTTC	CASSPLPWVNYGYTF	NA	TRBJ1-2	NA	TRBV6-5
TGTGCCAGCAGTTTATCGGGGAATCAGCCCCAGCATTTT	CASSLSGNQPQHF	NA	TRBJ1-5	once	TRBV27
TGTGCCAGTAGTAGGGCTAGAGGGGTTGGAGAGACCCAGTACTTC	CASSRARGVGETQYF	NA	TRBJ2-5	once	TRBV19
TGTGCCAGCAGCTTGGTGGACAGGTTCAGAAAAGAGACCCAGTACTTC	CASSLVDRFRKETQYF	TRBD1	TRBJ2-5	NA	TRBV5-5
TGTGCCAGCAGTGGGGGCTACAATGAGCAGTTCTTC	CASSGGYNEQFF	NA	TRBJ2-1	NA	TRBV2
TGCGCCAGCAGCCAACGCCTGGGGACTAGCGGGTGGTTGGATGAGCAGTTCTTC	CASSQRLGTSGWLDEQFF	TRBD2	TRBJ2-1	once	TRBV4-1
TGTGCCAGCAGCTCCGGGACTAGCGGTAGCACAGATACGCAGTATTTT	CASSSGTSGSTDTQYF	TRBD2	TRBJ2-3	NA	TRBV7-8
TGTGCCAGCAGTTACTCCGGACAGGGGCCCTACGAGCAGTACTTC	CASSYSGQGPYEQYF	TRBD1	TRBJ2-7	NA	TRBV6-5
TGTGCCAGCAGTTACTCCTACAATGAGCAGTTCTTC	CASSYSYNEQFF	NA	TRBJ2-1	NA	TRBV6-2/TRBV6-3
TGTGCCAGCAGCGGATACAGGGGGCTTGAGTGGACTGAAGCTTTCTTT	CASSGYRGLEWTEAFF	TRBD1	TRBJ1-1	NA	TRBV6-2/TRBV6-3